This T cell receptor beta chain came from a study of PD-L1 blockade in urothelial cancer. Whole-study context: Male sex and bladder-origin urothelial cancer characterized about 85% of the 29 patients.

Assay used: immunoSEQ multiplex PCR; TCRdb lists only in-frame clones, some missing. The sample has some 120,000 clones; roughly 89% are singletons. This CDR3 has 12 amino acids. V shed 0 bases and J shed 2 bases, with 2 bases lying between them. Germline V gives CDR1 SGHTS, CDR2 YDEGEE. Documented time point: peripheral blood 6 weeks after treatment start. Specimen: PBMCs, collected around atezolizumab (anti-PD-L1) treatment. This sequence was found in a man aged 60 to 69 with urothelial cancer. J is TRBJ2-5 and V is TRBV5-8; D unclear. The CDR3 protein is CASSLAQETQYF. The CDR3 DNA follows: TGTGCCAGCAGCTTGGCTCAAGAGACCCAGTACTTC. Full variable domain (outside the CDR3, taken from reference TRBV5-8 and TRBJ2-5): EAGVTQSPTHLIKTRGQQATLRCSPISGHTSVYWYQQALGLGLQFLLWYDEGEERNRGNFPPRFSGRQFPNYSSELNVNALELEDSALYLCASSLAQETQYFGPGTRLLVL.